The rows below give T cell receptor beta chains drawn from one sample of a study of identical twins. TCRdb itself ran the 5' RACE reads through MiXCR, one entry per CDR3 protein. The sample records a few hundred thousand distinct CDR3 sequences, roughly 9.9% being singletons. The data were also submitted as part of a second study, on yellow fever vaccine responses in identical twins.

Material: PBMCs. The receptors here all came from a woman between 18 and 30 years old in good health. Both conserved end residues are part of each CDR3.

j_call v_call cdr3_aa
TRBJ2-4 TRBV6-2/TRBV6-3 CASSYSTQGIQYF
TRBJ2-3 TRBV2 CASRGASGPTDTQYF
TRBJ2-1 TRBV18 CASSPSSQGTEQFF
TRBJ2-3 TRBV11-2 CASSLARGRSFTDTQYF
TRBJ2-5 TRBV5-6 CASSPGQRKTQYF
TRBJ2-5 TRBV6-1 CASTAIVGGSETQYF
TRBJ2-2 TRBV20-1 CSARGDRAAGELFF
TRBJ2-1 TRBV29-1 CSESSDGNEQFF
TRBJ2-1 TRBV7-3 CASSLDLGAGNEQFF
TRBJ2-1 TRBV20-1 CSARDAAYSGNWDEQFF
TRBJ2-2 TRBV5-1 CASSAGQELGTGELFF
TRBJ2-2 TRBV29-1 CSVGVTGELFF
TRBJ2-7 TRBV18 CASSPPVGEQYF
TRBJ2-4 TRBV28 CASNRQGKNIQYF
TRBJ2-7 TRBV7-9 CASSLGEGLGYEQYF
TRBJ2-3 TRBV10-1 CASTPGDVGADTQYF
TRBJ1-1 TRBV12-3/TRBV12-4 CASSPLSWDTEAFF
TRBJ1-4 TRBV27 CASSAGTGVGKLFF
TRBJ2-7 TRBV29-1 CSVGRGGNEQYF
TRBJ2-3 TRBV20-1 CSASRVKGAVHEQYF
TRBJ2-1 TRBV6-5 CASSYRGDEQFF
TRBJ1-4 TRBV28 CASSPEGVNEKLFF
TRBJ2-7 TRBV28 CASSFIRDEQYF